This TCR beta chain is drawn from a study of vaccination and CD4 T cells after COVID-19. The CDR3 totals 13 residues. V lost 7 bases and J lost 5, with 14 bases in between. An Oncomine TCR Beta short-read assay was used to sequence the DNA from cultured CD4+ T cells. A single record per CDR3 protein comes from TCRdb applying MiXCR to the PCR reads. The data contain about 20,000 distinct CDR3 sequences, around 63% of them singletons. Regarding treatment: 10-day PBMC culture with coronavirus spike peptide pools or control peptides (ViraFEST assay). Turning to this clonotype: Its antigen is not known.

The chain links TRBV12-3 or TRBV12-4 to TRBJ2-5; tentatively, D is TRBD2 (6 bases). The sample comprised CD4+ T cells from blood, cultured in vitro. The origin of this receptor is a human donor who had recovered from COVID-19. In DNA, the CDR3 is TGTGCCAGCACCCTGACTAGGAGGGAGACCCAGTACTTC. Protein product: CASTLTRRETQYF.